In its sample, the clone carrying this T cell receptor beta chain was seen many times. The antigen remains undetermined. This sample is drawn from a study of human T cells and chemical hapten exposure. About the study: Patch tests applied 0.01% DPC to the upper back, read at 6 days.

Trimming removed 5 bases at V and 0 bases at J, with 10 bases between. In germline, CDR1 is DFQATT, CDR2 SNEGSKA (reference sequence). The CDR3 covers 13 residues. Indicated time point: pre-sensitization, week 0. Treatment in this sample: therapeutic diphenylcyclopropenone sensitization with weekly scalp DPC. People who gave samples had alopecia, were 18 to 70 years old, and were suitable for DPC. TCRdb called the RACE reads again in MiXCR, with one record for every CDR3 protein. The data show roughly 38,000 distinct CDR3 sequences, less than 8.5% seen once. The study's findings and limits: The presence of alopecia in the donors means their immune response may differ from healthy people's. TCRs at a frequency above 1 in 1000 stayed unchanged with DPC sensitization.

The TCR was taken from a woman in her fifties or sixties with alopecia areata. Some clones in this sample may be carry-over from other donors' samples. This rearrangement joins TRBV20-1 to TRBJ2-5; possibly TRBD2 for D (5 bases). Sequencing used whole blood, obtained in connection with sensitization to the hapten diphenylcyclopropenone (DPC). The CDR3 sequence is CSAPRTDQETQYF. CDR3 DNA: TGCAGTGCTCCCCGGACTGACCAAGAGACCCAGTACTTC.